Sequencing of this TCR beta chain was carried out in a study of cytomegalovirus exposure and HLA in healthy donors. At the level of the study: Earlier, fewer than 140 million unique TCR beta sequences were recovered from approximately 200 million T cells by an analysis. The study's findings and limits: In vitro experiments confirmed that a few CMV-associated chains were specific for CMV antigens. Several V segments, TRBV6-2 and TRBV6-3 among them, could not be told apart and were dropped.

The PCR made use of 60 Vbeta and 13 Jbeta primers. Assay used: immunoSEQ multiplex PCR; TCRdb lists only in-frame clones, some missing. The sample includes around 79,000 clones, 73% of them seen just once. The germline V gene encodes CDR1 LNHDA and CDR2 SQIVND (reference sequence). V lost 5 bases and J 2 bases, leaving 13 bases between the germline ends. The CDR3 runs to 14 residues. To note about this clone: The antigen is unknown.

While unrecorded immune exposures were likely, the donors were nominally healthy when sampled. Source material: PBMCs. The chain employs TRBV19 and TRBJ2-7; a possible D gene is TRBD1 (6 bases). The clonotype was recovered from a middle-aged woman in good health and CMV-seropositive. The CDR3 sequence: CASSSTGVTYEQYF. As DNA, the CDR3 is TGTGCCAGTAGTTCGACAGGAGTAACCTACGAGCAGTACTTC.